This T cell receptor (beta chain) was documented in a study of tumor and adjacent non-tumor tissue in lung cancer. This sample's RNA came from whole unsorted tissue. Germline-derived CDR1 and CDR2 are DFQATT and SNEGSKA (reference sequence). The CDR3 is 16 amino acids. A modified ARM-PCR protocol with three rounds of nested PCR amplified TCRbeta. TCRdb itself ran the multiplex PCR reads through MiXCR, one entry per CDR3 protein. The sample has 200,000 to 250,000 distinct CDR3 sequences; 71% are singletons. Notes on this clonotype: One junction end disagrees with the germline gene, perhaps due to a read error.

The source of this sequence is a man in his 60s with non-small cell lung cancer. The sample taken for sequencing was lung tumor tissue. V is TRBV20-1 and J is TRBJ2-7, with 13 nucleotides matching TRBD2. The CDR3 DNA reads TGCAGTGCTAGAGACGGGACTAGCGGGACGAACTACGCGCAGTACTTT. This codes for CSARDGTSGTNYAQYF.